This TCR beta chain was sequenced for a study of T cell responses to AZD1222 COVID-19 vaccine. Looking at the study overall: Researchers grouped second doses given at about 4 or about 12 weeks into one pool. Points from the study as a whole: Per reports, nearly half of all spike-specific TCRs target regions that are unmutated in variants. Two AZD1222 doses significantly raised spike-specific TCR breadth and depth over controls. Clonal diversity may have been underestimated in mostly white British donors.

The data were produced by immunoSEQ multiplex PCR, yet TCRdb's version contains in-frame clones alone and is incomplete. The sample yields about 140,000 clones, approximately 89% seen once. Concerning this clone: Antigen unknown.

This sequence originates from an adult in good health. The sequenced sample was peripheral blood, obtained on day 0 of AZD1222 vaccination.

The CDR3 bases are TGTGCCAGCAGCCCCGGGACAGGGTCCTACGAGCAGTACTTC. Translating gives CASSPGTGSYEQYF. The J gene is TRBJ2-7, the V gene TRBV5-6; the match to TRBD1 covers 9 bases. Losses at the gene ends were 4 bases for V and 1 base for J; bases not matched to a gene: 3. CDR3 size: 14 residues. CDR1 is SGHDT and CDR2 is YYEEEE in the germline V gene.